This TCR beta chain derives from a study of blood T cells in healthy people across ages. PCR was performed a second time for about 6 to 12 cycles using a sample-barcoded 5' primer and a J-beta primer mix. One entry per CDR3 protein results from TCRdb running MiXCR on the 5' RACE reads. This repertoire shows some 1.6 million distinct CDR3 sequences, approximately 32% found once; its top ten account for 10% to 12%. This CDR3 has 13 residues. Per the germline V gene, CDR1 is DFQATT and CDR2 is SNEGSKA (reference sequence). The V segment lost 5 bases and the J segment 2 bases; nucleotides outside the gene matches: 5.

The sequence derives from a woman aged 25 to 39 in good health. Material: blood. The chain recombines TRBV20-1 with TRBJ2-5, with 7 bases lining up with TRBD1. CDR3: CSAYGDRQETQYF. DNA for the CDR3: TGCAGTGCTTATGGGGACAGACAAGAGACCCAGTACTTC.